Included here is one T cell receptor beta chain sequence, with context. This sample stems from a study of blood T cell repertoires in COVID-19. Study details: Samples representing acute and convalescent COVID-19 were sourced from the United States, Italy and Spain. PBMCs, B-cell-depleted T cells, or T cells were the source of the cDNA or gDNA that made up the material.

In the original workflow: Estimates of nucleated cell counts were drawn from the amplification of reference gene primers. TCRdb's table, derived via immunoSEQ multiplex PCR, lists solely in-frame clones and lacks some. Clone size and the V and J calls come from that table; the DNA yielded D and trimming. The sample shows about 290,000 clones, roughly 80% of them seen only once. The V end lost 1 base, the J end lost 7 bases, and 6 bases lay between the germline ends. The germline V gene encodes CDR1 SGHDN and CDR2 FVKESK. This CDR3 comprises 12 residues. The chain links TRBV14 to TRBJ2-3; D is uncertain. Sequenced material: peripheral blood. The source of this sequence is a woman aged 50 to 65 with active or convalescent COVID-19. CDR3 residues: CASSQVAYTQYF. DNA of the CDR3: TGTGCCAGCAGCCAAGTCGCGTATACGCAGTATTTT. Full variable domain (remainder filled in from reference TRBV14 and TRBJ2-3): EAGVTQFPSHSVIEKGQTVTLRCDPISGHDNLYWYRRVMGKEIKFLLHFVKESKQDESGMPNNRFLAERTGGTYSTLKVQPAELEDSGVYFCASSQVAYTQYFGPGTRLTVL.